A single TCR beta chain is shown here with its context. This sample stems from a study of blood T cell repertoires in COVID-19. Here immunoSEQ multiplex PCR was the method, and the copy in TCRdb shows in-frame clones only, minus some. The sample lists approximately 55,000 clones, 65% to 80% seen once, with approximately 21% in the top ten. Germline CDR1 reads KGHDR; CDR2 reads SFDVKD. This CDR3 is built from 14 residues. Germline trimming cut 4 bases from V and 5 bases from J; bases unmatched to any gene: 6. The chain links TRBV24-1 to TRBJ2-5; 7 bases are shared with TRBD1. This sequence originates from a man aged 25-40 years with COVID-19, enrolled during active disease. Sequenced material: peripheral blood. CDR3: CATSDPTGLETQYF. DNA for the CDR3: TGTGCCACCAGTGACCCGACAGGGTTGGAGACCCAGTACTTC.